This T cell receptor (beta chain) was profiled in a study of blood T cell repertoires in COVID-19. On the study more broadly: Spain, Italy and the United States supplied samples that represented acute and convalescent COVID-19. Sources were T cells, B-cell-depleted T cells, or PBMCs; the material itself was cDNA or gDNA.

Deletions cut 2 bases from V and 5 bases from J, with 12 bases between. CDR3 size: 15 residues. Germline V lookup: CDR1 SGHAT, CDR2 FQNNGV. This clone was found once. Original data processing: The authors estimated nucleated cell counts from reference gene primer amplification. The data were produced by immunoSEQ multiplex PCR, yet TCRdb's version contains in-frame clones alone and is incomplete. The DNA gave D and trimming, while V, J and clone size come from that table. The sample has 90,000 to 130,000 clones, 70% to 90% seen once. V gene TRBV11-2 combines with J gene TRBJ1-4; no clear D. This sequence was found in a woman aged 50 to 60 with acute or convalescent COVID-19. The sample was peripheral blood. The CDR3 DNA is TGTGCCAGCAGCTTAAGAGGGAAGGAGAATGAAAAACTGTTTTTT. Protein sequence: CASSLRGKENEKLFF.